This T cell receptor (beta chain) was sequenced in a study of OX40 agonist ivuxolimab in advanced cancers. As for the study in general: Every 2 weeks, patients received ivuxolimab intravenously, dosed at 0.01 to 10 mg/kg.

This CDR3 is 15 amino acids long. Germline assignment: CDR1 MNHEY and CDR2 SMNVEV (reference sequence). J lost 2 bases, V lost 8 bases, and 7 bases had no gene match. Sequencing used immunoSEQ multiplex PCR; TCRdb keeps in-frame clones, though not all of them. Among 55,000 to 85,000 clones listed, roughly 85% were seen once. This specimen was CD4+ or CD8+ T cells sorted from blood, taken in a trial of the OX40 agonist ivuxolimab. The chain is built from TRBV27 and TRBJ1-5, with 9 bases matching TRBD1. This sequence originates from an adult with an advanced solid tumor such as melanoma, head and neck, liver or kidney cancer. For the CDR3, the DNA is TGTGCCAGCGGGACAGGGAGTGGTGGCAATCAGCCCCAGCATTTT. It translates to CASGTGSGGNQPQHF.